These T cell receptor beta chains were read from a single sample in a study of human T cells and chemical hapten exposure. MiXCR, run by TCRdb on the RACE reads, gives a single entry per CDR3 protein. The table has roughly 84,000 distinct CDR3 sequences, 10% to 14% seen once; the top ten hold more than 3%. The material was whole blood, obtained in connection with sensitization to the hapten diphenylcyclopropenone (DPC). The receptors here all came from a woman in her forties or fifties with alopecia areata. Some clones in this sample may be carry-over from other donors' samples. Both conserved end residues are part of each CDR3.

TRBV5-1 CASSLAGVNEKLFF
TRBV20-1 CSARVALGYTF
TRBV12-3/TRBV12-4 CASTDGQGAGWDIQYF
TRBV28 CASSPGRVSGANVLTF
TRBV28 CASEWRTESGTQYF
TRBV18 CATTGADTQYF
TRBV5-1 CASSSGQVGNTEAFF
TRBV7-2 CASSSGIGANVLTF
TRBV14 CASSRRLAANTGELFF
TRBV4-2 CASSQVYGDTQYF
TRBV7-9 CASSRDRVNEQFF
TRBV7-2 CASLGREEETQYF
TRBV27 CASSFRWTNTGELFF
TRBV29-1 CSVGSVAGATAKNIQYF
TRBV20-1 CSARSGTYEQYF
TRBV20-1 CSAIPPGTGELFF
TRBV18 CASSPPLEYF
TRBV10-3 CAISATSGDTQYF
TRBV4-2 CASSQGRNSYEQYF
TRBV7-9 CASSRDSNTGELFF
TRBV19 CASSILGPQAAKNIQYF
TRBV14 CASSEGYGRRNEQFF
TRBV13 CASSVRQGGSYEQYF
TRBV12-3/TRBV12-4 CASSFGAGGLKHDTQYF
TRBV6-2/TRBV6-3 CASSSGGAGANVLTF
TRBV7-2 CASSLGGQNTLNTEAFF
TRBV6-2/TRBV6-3 CASSAFDEQFF
TRBV10-3 CAIRGTGPYEQYF
TRBV6-2/TRBV6-3 CASSYEAGGKDEQFF
TRBV5-6 CASSPDRGLYGYTF
TRBV2 CASSRLAARELFF
TRBV7-8 CASSPSGGRSTEVFF
TRBV18 CASSPREGVTEAFF
TRBV5-1 CASSFSGSYNEQFF
TRBV12-3/TRBV12-4 CASSLGGSYQPQHF
TRBV19 CASSIGGGGLQETQYF
TRBV15 CATSINWDGSYEQYF
TRBV20-1 CSASSGFYNEQFF
TRBV24-1 CATSGGRPNQPQHF
TRBV6-5 CASIPRGPGTGELFF
TRBV10-1 CASSESGEYVLTF
TRBV28 CASSGTSGRRSYNEQFF
TRBV29-1 CSVDGRGQETQYF
TRBV11-2 CASSSLGVAGGEQYF
TRBV12-3/TRBV12-4 CASRPGGRNEQFF
TRBV27 CASSLSRGHEQYF
TRBV9 CASSVGAGKDTQYF
TRBV5-1 CASSLTGQGPLYGYTF
TRBV20-1 CSAKGGEAGANVLTF
TRBV12-3/TRBV12-4 CASSYDRFPYEQYF
TRBV7-2 CASSRPGTGFSGNTIYF
TRBV14 CASSQVSGNSYEQYF
TRBV18 CASSPRGQGSVTEAFF